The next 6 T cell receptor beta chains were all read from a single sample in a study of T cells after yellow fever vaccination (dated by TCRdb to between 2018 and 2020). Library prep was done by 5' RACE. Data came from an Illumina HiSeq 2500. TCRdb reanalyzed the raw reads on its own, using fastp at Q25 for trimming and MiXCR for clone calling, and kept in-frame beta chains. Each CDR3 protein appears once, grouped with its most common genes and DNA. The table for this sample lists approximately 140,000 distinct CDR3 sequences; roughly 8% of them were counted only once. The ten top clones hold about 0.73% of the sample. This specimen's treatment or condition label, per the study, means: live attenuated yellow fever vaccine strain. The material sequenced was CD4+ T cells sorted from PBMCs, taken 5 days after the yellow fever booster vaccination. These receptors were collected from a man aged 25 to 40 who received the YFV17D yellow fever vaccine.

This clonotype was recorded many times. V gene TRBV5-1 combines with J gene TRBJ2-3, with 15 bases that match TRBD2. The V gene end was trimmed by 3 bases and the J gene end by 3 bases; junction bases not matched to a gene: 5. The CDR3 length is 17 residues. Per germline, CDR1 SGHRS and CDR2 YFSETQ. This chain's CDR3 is CASSSGTSGRTTDTQYF. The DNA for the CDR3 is TGCGCCAGCAGCTCCGGGACTAGCGGGAGGACGACAGATACGCAGTATTTT.

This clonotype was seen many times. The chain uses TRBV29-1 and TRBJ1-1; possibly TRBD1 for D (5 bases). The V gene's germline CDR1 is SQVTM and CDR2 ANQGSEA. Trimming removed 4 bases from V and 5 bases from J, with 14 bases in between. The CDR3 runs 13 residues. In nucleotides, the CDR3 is TGCAGCGTTGTGGGGGTCCTTCGGACTGAAGCTTTCTTT. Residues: CSVVGVLRTEAFF.

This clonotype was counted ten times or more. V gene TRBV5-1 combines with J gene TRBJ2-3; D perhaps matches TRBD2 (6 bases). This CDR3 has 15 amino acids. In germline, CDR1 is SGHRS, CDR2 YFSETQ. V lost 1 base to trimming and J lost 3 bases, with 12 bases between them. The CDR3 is CASSLQEGLTDTQYF. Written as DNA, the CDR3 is TGCGCCAGCAGCTTGCAGGAGGGCCTAACAGATACGCAGTATTTT. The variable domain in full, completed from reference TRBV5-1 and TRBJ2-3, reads KAGVTQTPRYLIKTRGQQVTLSCSPISGHRSVSWYQQTPGQGLQFLFEYFSETQRNKGNFPGRFSGRQFSNSRSEMNVSTLELGDSALYLCASSLQEGLTDTQYFGPGTRLTVL.

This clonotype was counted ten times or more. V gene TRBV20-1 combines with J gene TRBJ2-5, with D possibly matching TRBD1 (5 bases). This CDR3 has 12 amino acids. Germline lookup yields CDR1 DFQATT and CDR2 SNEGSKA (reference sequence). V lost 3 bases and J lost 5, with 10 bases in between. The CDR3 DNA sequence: TGCAGTGCTAGTAAGGGGCAGGAGACCCAGTACTTC. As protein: CSASKGQETQYF.

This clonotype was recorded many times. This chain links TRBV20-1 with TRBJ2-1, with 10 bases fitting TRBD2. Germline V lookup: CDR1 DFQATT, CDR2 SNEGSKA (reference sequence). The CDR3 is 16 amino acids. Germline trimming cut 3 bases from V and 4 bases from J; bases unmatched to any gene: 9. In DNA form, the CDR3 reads TGCAGTGCTAGCCGACTAGCGGGCCTAATATACAATGAGCAGTTCTTC. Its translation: CSASRLAGLIYNEQFF.

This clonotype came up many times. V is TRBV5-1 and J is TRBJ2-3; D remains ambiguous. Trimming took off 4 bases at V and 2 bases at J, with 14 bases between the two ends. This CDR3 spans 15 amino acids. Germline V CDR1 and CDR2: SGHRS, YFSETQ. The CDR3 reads CASSPSGLVTDTQYF. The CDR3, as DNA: TGCGCCAGCAGCCCCTCCGGCCTAGTCACAGATACGCAGTATTTT.